The TCR beta chain described here comes from a study of human T cells and chemical hapten exposure. Study context: On the upper back, patch tests were applied with 0.01% DPC and read at 6 days.

Time point indicated: patch test 1, 2 weeks after DPC sensitization. Stated treatment: therapeutic diphenylcyclopropenone sensitization with weekly scalp DPC. Whole blood, unfractionated, served as the material for total RNA extraction. Only a few counts were recorded for this clonotype. The CDR3 extends over 14 amino acids. Trimming took 5 bases from V and 4 from J; bases not matched to a gene: 5. The germline CDR1 and CDR2 sequences are MDHEN and SYDVKM. TCRdb reprocessed the RACE reads via MiXCR and lists one record per CDR3 protein. This sample has tens of thousands of distinct CDR3 sequences, with approximately 11% found just once.

Sequenced material: whole blood, taken in connection with sensitization to the hapten diphenylcyclopropenone (DPC). This TCR came from a woman aged 45-59 years with alopecia areata. Some clones in this sample may be carry-over from other donors' samples. The rearrangement links TRBV28 to TRBJ1-2, with 9 bases identical to TRBD1. CDR3 loop: CASSRTGATYGYTF. CDR3 coding DNA: TGTGCCAGCAGTCGGACAGGGGCCACCTATGGCTACACCTTC.